These T cell receptor beta chains were read from a single sample in a study of identical twins. TCRdb re-derived calls from the 5' RACE reads in MiXCR, one entry per CDR3 protein. The sample includes some 730,000 distinct CDR3 sequences, about 18% of them seen just once. The same sample was also studied in work on T cells expressing NK-cell markers.

Sample: PBMCs. The receptors derive from a woman between 18 and 29 years old in good health. Both conserved end residues are part of each CDR3. Fields, in order: V gene, D gene, J gene, clone size, CDR3 protein, CDR3 DNA. A D gene is named only where the DNA matches it firmly. Clone size is stated in some rows and not others, as once, few, many or a class when expanded.

>TRBV5-1|NA|TRBJ2-2|NA
CASSLVAGNTGELFF
TGTGCCAGCAGTTTAGTAGCAGGGAACACCGGGGAGCTGTTTTTT
>TRBV5-4|NA|TRBJ2-1|NA
CASSLIRGSYNEQFF
TGTGCCAGCAGCTTGATCCGGGGGTCCTACAATGAGCAGTTCTTC
>TRBV5-1|NA|TRBJ2-4|few
CASSFGVWAKNIQYF
TGCGCCAGCAGCTTTGGTGTTTGGGCCAAAAACATTCAGTACTTC
>TRBV5-1|NA|TRBJ1-2|few
CASRPATQGQYGYTF
TGCGCCAGCAGGCCGGCGACACAGGGTCAATATGGCTACACCTTC
>TRBV9|TRBD1|TRBJ2-3|few
CASSPARTGEDTQYF
TGTGCCAGCAGCCCTGCCCGGACAGGAGAAGATACGCAGTATTTT
>TRBV7-9|NA|TRBJ2-7|few
CASSAFTAFGEQYF
TGTGCCAGCAGCGCCTTTACCGCCTTCGGCGAGCAGTACTTC
>TRBV12-3/TRBV12-4|NA|TRBJ1-6|few
CASRREGAGPSPLHF
TGTGCCAGCAGACGCGAAGGGGCCGGTCCGTCACCCCTCCACTTT
>TRBV7-2|NA|TRBJ1-5|few
CASSLAHSVSNQPQHF
TGTGCCAGCAGCTTAGCGCACTCAGTGAGCAATCAGCCCCAGCATTTT
>TRBV20-1|NA|TRBJ2-1|NA
CSARDPTGNNEQFF
TGCAGTGCTAGAGATCCGACTGGCAACAATGAGCAGTTCTTC
>TRBV20-1|NA|TRBJ2-3|NA
CSAIGTTANTDTVYF
TGCAGTGCTATAGGGACCACCGCTAACACAGATACGGTGTATTTT
>TRBV11-2|TRBD2|TRBJ2-1|few
CASSLGASGRAGEQFF
TGTGCCAGCAGCTTAGGGGCTAGCGGGAGGGCCGGTGAGCAGTTCTTC
>TRBV6-1|NA|TRBJ1-6|NA
CASSGGGGGNSPLHF
TGTGCCAGCAGTGGGGGTGGGGGGGGTAATTCACCCCTCCACTTT
>TRBV11-2|NA|TRBJ1-3|few
CASSQGISGNTIYF
TGTGCCAGCAGTCAGGGGATTTCTGGAAACACCATATATTTT
>TRBV19|NA|TRBJ2-2|NA
CATTGNGELFF
TGTGCCACCACAGGGAACGGGGAGCTGTTTTTT
>TRBV5-5|NA|TRBJ2-7|few
CASTAGYEQYF
TGTGCCAGCACCGCGGGGTACGAGCAGTACTTC
>TRBV25-1|NA|TRBJ1-2|NA
CASSEWPGAQNYGYTF
TGTGCCAGCAGTGAATGGCCGGGGGCGCAAAACTATGGCTACACCTTC
>TRBV7-6|NA|TRBJ1-1|NA
CASTPAGRGRNTEAFF
TGTGCCAGCACCCCTGCAGGGCGGGGAAGGAACACTGAAGCTTTCTTT
>TRBV6-2/TRBV6-3|NA|TRBJ1-3|few
CASQDGGSGNTIYF
TGTGCCAGCCAAGACGGGGGCTCTGGAAACACCATATATTTT
>TRBV9|NA|TRBJ1-6|NA
CASSGDTEGHNSPLHF
TGTGCCAGCAGCGGGGACACGGAGGGACATAATTCACCCCTCCACTTT
>TRBV29-1|NA|TRBJ2-1|NA
CSVDRTDNNEQFF
TGCAGCGTTGATAGGACGGATAACAATGAGCAGTTCTTC
>TRBV27|NA|TRBJ2-7|NA
CASSPRLDRSWEQYF
TGTGCCAGCAGTCCCCGTTTGGACCGATCCTGGGAGCAGTACTTC
>TRBV10-3|NA|TRBJ2-1|NA
CAIRGGQDYNEQFF
TGTGCCATCAGGGGAGGACAGGACTACAATGAGCAGTTCTTC
>TRBV20-1|TRBD2|TRBJ2-1|many
CSASGLGGRYNEQFF
TGCAGTGCTAGTGGTCTGGGGGGGAGGTACAATGAGCAGTTCTTC
>TRBV2|NA|TRBJ2-3|few
CASRHTDGWGRDF
TGTGCCAGCCGACATACAGATGGATGGGGCAGGGATTTT
>TRBV27|NA|TRBJ2-1|once
CASSQTDGLTYNEQFF
TGTGCCAGCAGTCAAACCGACGGGCTGACCTACAATGAGCAGTTCTTC